One and the same sample provided the 20 T cell receptor beta chains below, sequenced in a study of shared clonotypes between healthy human individuals (TCRdb year 2020). The method was the immunoSEQ multiplex PCR assay. TCRdb holds this immuneACCESS table with in-frame rearrangements only. Some clones are missing; in checked studies, unresolved V genes explain under half, and the rest has no known cause. The sample includes millions of clones, with more than 85% observed a single time. 0.3% to 0.4% of the sample is taken by the ten largest. Sequencing was carried out using naive CD4+ T cells from PBMCs. Taken with the paper, the label for cell subset or site translates to: CD45RA+ positively selected. The receptors shown here come from a man aged 18 to 29 in good health. Some clones in this sample may be carry-over from other donors' samples.

This clone was picked up a small number of times. This chain joins TRBV20-1 and TRBJ1-2; D call uncertain. Germline CDR1 DFQATT, CDR2 SNEGSKA (reference sequence). V lost 0 bases, J lost 8 bases, and 7 bases lay in between. The CDR3 has 11 residues. Here the CDR3 reads CSARELAGYTF. The CDR3 nucleotides are TGCAGTGCTAGAGAGCTGGCCGGCTACACCTTC.

The gene calls are TRBV4-2 and TRBJ2-2, with D perhaps matching TRBD2 (11 bases). The ends were cut back, 4 bases at V and 4 bases at J, with 28 bases in the middle. CDR1 and CDR2 from the germline V gene are LGHNA and YNFKEQ. CDR3 length: 20 amino acids. The CDR3 coding sequence is TGTGCCAGCAGCCGGGCGGGACAGGGGACACTAGCGGGAGCCACCGGGGAGCTGTTTTTT. The encoded protein is CASSRAGQGTLAGATGELFF.

This clone appeared once. This specimen includes other DNA sequences encoding the same CDR3. The CDR3 is CASSLAGTEETQYF. The CDR3 DNA is TGTGCCAGCAGCTTAGCAGGTACTGAGGAGACCCAGTACTTC. The chain recombines TRBV7-8 with TRBJ2-5, with D unresolved. The CDR3 runs to 14 residues. Trimming cost V 0 bases and J 5 bases, with 10 bases left between them. CDR1 and CDR2 (germline): SGHVS, FQNEAQ.

This sequence joins TRBV5-1 and TRBJ1-6, with D unresolved. Germline CDR1 SGHRS, CDR2 YFSETQ. V was pared by 0 bases and J by 5 bases, with 12 bases between. The CDR3 totals 16 residues. This chain's CDR3 is CASSLGLRLDNSPLHF. Written as DNA, the CDR3 is TGCGCCAGCAGCTTGGGCCTTCGGTTGGATAATTCACCCCTCCACTTT.

V usage is TRBV11-1 and J usage is TRBJ1-2, with TRBD1 matching 7 bases. Germline CDR1 SGHAT, CDR2 FQDESV (reference sequence). The CDR3 is made up of 15 amino acids. After removal of 5 bases from V and 4 bases from J, the junction contained 10 bases not matched to a gene. The CDR3 region is CASSHRDRGPYGYTF. CDR3 nucleotides: TGTGCCAGCAGCCACAGGGATAGGGGGCCCTATGGCTACACCTTC.

The CDR3 is CASSANLTGGARKTQYF. The CDR3 DNA follows: TGTGCCAGTAGTGCCAATCTAACAGGGGGCGCGAGAAAGACCCAGTACTTC. V is TRBV19 and J is TRBJ2-5; 9 bases line up with TRBD1. The CDR3 is 17 residues long. Germline CDR1 LNHDA, CDR2 SQIVND (reference sequence). The V and J ends lost 5 bases and 6 bases, in that order; junction bases with no gene match: 16.

In its sample, this clone was seen once. The genes are TRBV6-6 and TRBJ1-2; D remains unclear. CDR3 length equals 8 residues. The germline gives CDR1 MNHNY, CDR2 SVGAGI (reference sequence). V lost 9 bases to trimming and J lost 8 bases, with 4 bases between them. The CDR3 DNA reads TGTGCCAGTGGGGGCTACACCTTC. It yields the protein CASGGYTF.

As concerns this clone: The identical CDR3 is also encoded by other nucleotide sequences in the sample. The rearrangement links TRBV4-1 to TRBJ2-2; 10 bases line up with TRBD2. CDR3 length equals 15 residues. The V segment lost 1 base and the J segment 6 bases; nucleotides outside the gene matches: 2. Germline V gene lookup returns CDR1 MGHRA and CDR2 YSYEKL. The CDR3 DNA sequence: TGCGCCAGCAGCCAAGGGCTAGCGGGAGCCGGGGAGCTGTTTTTT. It translates to CASSQGLAGAGELFF.

CDR3 in amino acids: CASSPDPGGAGYNEQFF. CDR3 DNA sequence: TGTGCCAGCAGCCCTGATCCCGGGGGAGCGGGCTACAATGAGCAGTTCTTC. This chain joins TRBV7-8 and TRBJ2-1, with D tentatively TRBD2 (6 bases). CDR1 is SGHVS, CDR2 FQNEAQ, per germline. The V gene lost 5 bases and the J gene lost 3 bases, with 20 bases spanning the gap. The CDR3 contains 17 residues.

In regard to this clone: Within the sample, other DNA sequences also encode this same CDR3. V is TRBV18 and J is TRBJ1-4; no firm D call. V was pared by 2 bases and J by 4 bases, with 5 bases between. Per the germline V gene, CDR1 is KGHSH and CDR2 is LQKENI. This CDR3 is built from 13 residues. The CDR3 sequence is CASSPVGNEKLFF. The CDR3 DNA follows: TGTGCCAGCTCACCAGTGGGTAATGAAAAACTGTTTTTT.

V gene TRBV10-3 combines with J gene TRBJ2-3; 10 bases are shared with TRBD2. This CDR3 is built from 15 residues. V shed 4 bases, J shed 5 bases, and the junction held 6 bases outside the gene matches. CDR1 and CDR2 from the germline V gene are ENHRY and SYGVKD. This CDR3 is CAISGTLAGEDTQYF. The CDR3 DNA sequence: TGTGCCATCAGTGGGACCCTAGCGGGAGAAGATACGCAGTATTTT.

The V and J genes are TRBV7-2 and TRBJ2-6, with TRBD1 matching 8 bases. The CDR3 spans 18 residues. Germline V gene sequence: CDR1 SGHTA, CDR2 FQGNSA. The trim removed 3 bases at V and 3 bases at J, leaving 10 bases unmatched. The CDR3 DNA reads TGTGCCAGCAGCTTCGGGGCAGGGGGCCGTCGTGGGGCCAACGTCCTGACTTTC. As protein: CASSFGAGGRRGANVLTF.

This chain uses TRBV18 with TRBJ1-4, with TRBD1 matching over 7 bases. Trimming took 3 bases from V and 0 from J; bases not matched to a gene: 7. Germline V gene lookup returns CDR1 KGHSH and CDR2 LQKENI. There are 17 residues in the CDR3. The CDR3 sequence: CASSPGTAMATNEKLFF. As DNA, the CDR3 is TGTGCCAGCTCACCCGGGACAGCAATGGCAACTAATGAAAAACTGTTTTTT.

This rearrangement joins TRBV9 to TRBJ2-1; the match to TRBD2 covers 11 bases. In germline, CDR1 is SGDLS, CDR2 YYNGEE. J lost 3 bases, V lost 3 bases, and 8 bases had no gene match. This CDR3 has 17 amino acids. CDR3 region: CASSAILAGGVYNEQFF. CDR3 in DNA: TGTGCCAGCAGCGCAATTTTAGCGGGAGGGGTCTACAATGAGCAGTTCTTC.

V gene TRBV7-9 combines with J gene TRBJ2-3; no clear D gene. V lost 4 bases to trimming and J lost 10 bases, with 12 bases between them. The V gene's germline CDR1 is SEHNR and CDR2 FQNEAQ (reference sequence). The CDR3 runs 12 residues. The chain's CDR3 is CASSSDSPSQYF. The CDR3 coding sequence is TGTGCCAGCAGCTCAGACTCGCCCTCGCAGTATTTT.

This clone has just one count. V usage is TRBV6-4 and J usage is TRBJ2-5; 8 nucleotides align to TRBD2. Germline-derived CDR1 and CDR2 are MRHNA and SNTAGT. There are 14 residues in the CDR3. V was clipped by 6 bases and J by 0 bases; unmatched bases: 3. The CDR3 is CASRVAGYQETQYF. CDR3 DNA sequence: TGTGCCAGCAGAGTAGCGGGATACCAAGAGACCCAGTACTTC.

A note on this clone: Distinct nucleotide sequences in the sample also encode this CDR3. The rearrangement uses TRBV18 and TRBJ1-5, with no clear D. Trimming removed 2 bases at V and 0 bases at J, with 11 bases between. The CDR3 totals 16 residues. CDR1 KGHSH and CDR2 LQKENI come from the germline V gene. Written as DNA, the CDR3 is TGTGCCAGCTCACCAAGCAGTCCTAATAGCAATCAGCCCCAGCATTTT. The encoded protein is CASSPSSPNSNQPQHF.

The gene calls are TRBV5-1 and TRBJ2-7, with D possibly TRBD2 on 7 matching bases. V shed 4 bases and J shed 0 bases, with 17 bases lying between them. The CDR3 extends over 16 amino acids. CDR1 and CDR2 (germline): SGHRS, YFSETQ. The DNA for the CDR3 is TGCGCCAGCAGCCCGACGGCGGGGGCAAGCTCCTACGAGCAGTACTTC. Amino acid sequence: CASSPTAGASSYEQYF.

The chain couples TRBV2 to TRBJ1-4, with 7 bases identical to TRBD1. The germline V gene encodes CDR1 SNHLY and CDR2 FYNNEI. The CDR3 is made up of 17 amino acids. Trimming removed 8 bases from V and 0 bases from J; junction bases left unmatched: 12. CDR3 in DNA: TGTGCCAGCCCGACAGGCAGGGGGGAGACAACTAATGAAAAACTGTTTTTT. Translated: CASPTGRGETTNEKLFF.

A word on this clone: A read error may produce the germline difference seen at one junction end. The chain joins TRBV20-1 to TRBJ2-1, with a tentative D call TRBD1 (6 bases). Germline V CDR1 and CDR2: DFQATT, SNEGSKA (reference sequence). There are 10 residues in the CDR3. CDR3 sequence reads: CSARDPGELF. The CDR3 DNA sequence: TGCAGTGCCCGAGATCCAGGGGAGCTCTTC.